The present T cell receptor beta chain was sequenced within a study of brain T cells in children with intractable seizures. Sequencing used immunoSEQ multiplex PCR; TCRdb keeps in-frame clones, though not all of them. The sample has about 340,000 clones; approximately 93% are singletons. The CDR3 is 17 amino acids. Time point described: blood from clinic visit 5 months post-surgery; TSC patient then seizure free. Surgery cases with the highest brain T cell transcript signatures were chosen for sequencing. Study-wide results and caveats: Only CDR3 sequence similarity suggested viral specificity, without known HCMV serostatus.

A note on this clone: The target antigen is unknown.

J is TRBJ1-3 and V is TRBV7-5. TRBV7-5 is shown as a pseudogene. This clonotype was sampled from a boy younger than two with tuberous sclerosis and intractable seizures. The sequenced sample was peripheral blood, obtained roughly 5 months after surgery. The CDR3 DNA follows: TGTGCCAGAACCTGGGACTGGGCAGAAGTCTCTGGAAACACCATATATTTT. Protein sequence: CARTWDWAEVSGNTIYF.